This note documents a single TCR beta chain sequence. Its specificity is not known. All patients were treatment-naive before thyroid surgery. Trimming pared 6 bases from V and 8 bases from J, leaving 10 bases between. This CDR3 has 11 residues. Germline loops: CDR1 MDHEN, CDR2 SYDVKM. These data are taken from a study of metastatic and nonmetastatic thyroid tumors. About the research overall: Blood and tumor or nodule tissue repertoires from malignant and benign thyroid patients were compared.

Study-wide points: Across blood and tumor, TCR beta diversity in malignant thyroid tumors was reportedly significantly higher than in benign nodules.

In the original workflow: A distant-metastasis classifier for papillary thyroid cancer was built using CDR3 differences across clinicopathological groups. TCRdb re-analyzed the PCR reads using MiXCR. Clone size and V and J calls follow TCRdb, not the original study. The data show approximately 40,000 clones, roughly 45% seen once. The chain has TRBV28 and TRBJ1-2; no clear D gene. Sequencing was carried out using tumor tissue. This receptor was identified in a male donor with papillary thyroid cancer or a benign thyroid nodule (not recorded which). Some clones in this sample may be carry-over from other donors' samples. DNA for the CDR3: TGTGCCAGCAGAGGAAGAAACGGCTACACCTTC. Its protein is CASRGRNGYTF.